This T cell receptor (beta chain) derives from a study of T cell changes during pregnancy in multiple sclerosis. Data came from immunoSEQ multiplex PCR; TCRdb stores just in-frame clones and leaves some out. The sample lists 78,000 or so clones, about 90% occurring once. This sample comprised peripheral blood, obtained before pregnancy. This receptor was obtained from a female donor with multiple sclerosis, enrolled in a pregnancy study.

The CDR3: CASTIQGGTEAFF. The CDR3 DNA is TGTGCCAGTACCATACAAGGCGGCACTGAAGCTTTCTTT. The V gene is TRBV19, the J gene TRBJ1-1, with D unclear. The CDR3 loop spans 13 amino acids. Per germline, CDR1 LNHDA and CDR2 SQIVND (reference sequence). With 7 bases removed from V and 4 bases from J, the gap between germline ends came to 13 bases.